The sequence of this T cell receptor (beta chain) was determined in a study of CD8+CD57+ T cells in acquired aplastic anemia. Across the whole study: DNA per sorted CD4+ or CD8+ sample ranged roughly 0.19 to 27.4 ug, averaging approximately 3.3 ug.

CDR1 and CDR2 (germline): SEHNR, FQNEAQ (reference sequence). V was trimmed by 2 bases and J by 2 bases, leaving 13 bases between them. This CDR3 spans 15 amino acids. Profiling of TCR beta VDJ combinations and CDR3 sequences used genomic DNA as template. In TCRdb, the reads were re-called with MiXCR into one record per CDR3 protein. The sample records 150,000 to 200,000 distinct CDR3 sequences, 64% being singletons. The sequenced sample consisted of sorted CD4+, CD8+, or CD8+CD57+ T cells (not recorded which) from PBMCs. The TCR comes from a human donor with severe aplastic anemia or a healthy control (not recorded which). This chain links TRBV7-9 with TRBJ2-7; TRBD1 is a possible D gene (5 bases). This CDR3 is CASSLNQGAAYEQYF. Written as DNA, the CDR3 is TGTGCCAGCAGCTTAAATCAAGGGGCCGCCTACGAGCAGTACTTC.